This TCR beta chain was recorded in a study of OX40 agonist ivuxolimab in advanced cancers. Study-wide background: Patients treated during dose escalation were battling hepatocellular carcinoma, melanoma, renal cell or head and neck cancer. Two cutaneous melanoma patients and one hepatocellular carcinoma patient, three in all, had partial responses.

Whole-study results and caveats: People who partly responded at 0.1-3.0 mg/kg had some of the least clonal expansion seen.

Produced via immunoSEQ multiplex PCR; TCRdb's table is partial and in-frame only. The sample lists about 61,000 clones; 85% to 90% were seen once. In the case of this clone: Its specificity is not known.

Germline values: CDR1 LNHNV, CDR2 YYDKDF (reference sequence). The germline V and J ends were trimmed by 6 bases and 3 bases, with 11 bases remaining between them. CDR3 size: 13 residues. The sequence was collected from an adult with an advanced solid tumor such as melanoma, head and neck, liver or kidney cancer. This specimen was CD4+ or CD8+ T cells sorted from blood, taken in a trial of the OX40 agonist ivuxolimab. This chain connects TRBV15 to TRBJ1-2; D gene uncertain. Here the CDR3 DNA reads TGTGCCACCAGTGTGAACGTTTACTATGGCTACACCTTC. Translated: CATSVNVYYGYTF.